Below are 22 T cell receptor beta chains sequenced from a single sample in a study of CD8+ T cells in alopecia areata. Sorting of pooled cutaneous lymph node cells was based on CD4, CD8alpha, NKG2D, NKG2ACE and other markers. Sequencing used cDNA as its template, made by extracting RNA and reverse transcribing it. TCRdb's copy holds only in-frame clones and misses some; the assay was immunoSEQ multiplex PCR. The sample is made up of 200,000 to 300,000 clones, none counted only once. The material sequenced was CD4+ T cells sorted from a lymph node. Source of these receptors: a C3H/HeJ mouse with alopecia areata. This strain has MHC haplotype H2-k.

About this clone itself: Gene names are mouse gene names. The read terminates 4 residues before the CDR3 end, so the remaining end is supplied by the germline J gene. This chain connects TRBV19 to TRBJ2-7, with D tentatively TRBD2 (5 bases). The CDR3 sequence is 14 residues long. Germline CDR1 FNHDT, CDR2 SITEND (reference sequence). CDR3 DNA (partial): TGTGCCAGCAGGTTGGGGAGAGGGAGTTAT. Translating gives CASRLGRGSY. The full CDR3 protein reads CASRLGRGSYEQYF.

In this sample, this clone turned up a few times. Mouse germline and gene names are used. Read data end 4 residues before the CDR3 end; the end is taken from the germline J gene. This chain connects TRBV19 to TRBJ2-7, with TRBD1 matching over 7 bases. The CDR3 extends over 13 amino acids. V shed 5 bases, J shed 0 bases, and the junction held 2 bases outside the gene matches. Per germline, CDR1 FNHDT and CDR2 SITEND (reference sequence). The chain's CDR3 is CASSWDSSYEQYF. The CDR3 DNA, read in part, is TGTGCCAGCAGCTGGGACAGCTCCTAT.

With respect to this clone: The genes are named according to mouse. The CDR3 end is not reached by the read, which stops 4 residues before it; the germline J gene fills it in. The J gene is TRBJ1-2, the V gene TRBV13-1; 12 positions agree with TRBD1. Germline V gene lookup returns CDR1 NSHNY and CDR2 SYGAGN. The ends lost 5 bases at V and 4 bases at J; junction bases unmatched: 6. The CDR3 sequence is 15 residues long. This chain's CDR3 is CASRAGTGGGSDYTF. CDR3 DNA (partial): TGTGCCAGCAGAGCCGGGACAGGGGGCGGCTCC.

This clone occurred a few times. Gene names are the mouse ones. The read ends 3 residues before the CDR3 terminus; that terminus is restored from the germline J gene. The genes are TRBV5 and TRBJ1-6; the match to TRBD1 covers 7 bases. TRBJ1-6 is recorded as an ORF, its role being uncertain. Trimming at V came to 5 bases and at J to 4 bases, leaving 2 bases not matched to a gene. The V gene's germline CDR1 is LGHNA and CDR2 YNLKQL (reference sequence). This CDR3 is 14 amino acids long. CDR3 sequence reads: CASSSGQYNSPLYF. CDR3 DNA, as far as it was read: TGTGCCAGCAGCTCGGGACAGTATAATTCGCCC.

Turning to this clone: The listed genes are named as in mouse. The CDR3 end lies 4 residues beyond the end of the read and is filled in from the germline J gene. The rearrangement joins TRBV19 to TRBJ2-3; 9 bases align to TRBD1. Losses at the gene ends were 5 bases for V and 0 bases for J; bases not matched to a gene: 4. The CDR3 totals 15 residues. Germline-derived CDR1 and CDR2 are FNHDT and SITEND (reference sequence). The CDR3 region is CASSRDRESAETLYF. The sequenced part of the CDR3 DNA is TGTGCCAGCAGCCGGGACAGGGAGAGTGCAGAA.

Note on this clone: The gene symbols are mouse symbols. Read data end 4 residues before the CDR3 end; the end is taken from the germline J gene. Other DNA sequences within the sample encode an identical CDR3. This sequence joins TRBV19 and TRBJ2-1; 8 nucleotides line up with TRBD1. This CDR3 comprises 15 residues. V lost 2 bases and J lost 3; bases outside the gene matches: 4. Germline V gene lookup returns CDR1 FNHDT and CDR2 SITEND (reference sequence). The CDR3 here is CASSIQGASYAEQFF. The DNA read from the CDR3 is TGTGCCAGCAGTATTCAGGGGGCGAGCTATGCT.

To note about this clone: This clone may be a read error of a much larger clone one base away. Here the gene names and germline are mouse. Other DNA sequences from this sample encode an identical CDR3 as well. The part of the CDR3 DNA that was read is TGTGCCAGCAGCCAGGACTGGGACCAAGAC. Translated, it gives CASSQDWDQD. In full, the CDR3 is CASSQDWDQDTQYF. The V gene is TRBV5, the J gene TRBJ2-5, with 8 positions matching TRBD2. The read ends 4 residues before the CDR3 terminus; that terminus is restored from the germline J gene. The CDR3 runs 14 residues. V lost 3 bases and J lost 1; bases outside the gene matches: 0. CDR1 LGHNA and CDR2 YNLKQL come from the germline V gene (reference sequence).

About this clone: Gene names are mouse gene names. The read falls 4 residues short of the CDR3 end, and the missing part is taken from the germline J gene. Other DNA sequences in this specimen translate into the identical CDR3. The rearrangement joins TRBV5 to TRBJ2-7; 8 nucleotides match TRBD1. The germline gives CDR1 LGHNA, CDR2 YNLKQL (reference sequence). This CDR3 comprises 15 residues. Incomplete CDR3 DNA: TGTGCCAGCAGCCAAGCAGGGACAGGCGAGTAT. Protein sequence: CASSQAGTGEY. The full CDR3 reads CASSQAGTGEYEQYF.

A few counts support this clone. Gene and germline names: mouse. The read comes to an end 4 residues before the CDR3 does, leaving the germline J gene to fill in the end. Other nucleotide sequences from this sample produce the same CDR3. The chain recombines TRBV5 with TRBJ2-3; no definite D call. Trimming left V 4 bases short and J 0 bases short, with 5 bases between. The CDR3 totals 13 residues. Germline CDR1 reads LGHNA; CDR2 reads YNLKQL (reference sequence). The DNA read from the CDR3 is TGTGCCAGCAGCCCCACTAGTGCAGAA. Its protein is CASSPTSAE. The full CDR3 sequence reads CASSPTSAETLYF.

This clone was picked up a small number of times. Gene names and germline match the mouse. The missing CDR3 end, 4 residues past where the read stops, is filled in from the germline J gene. Additional DNA sequences in this sample encode the identical CDR3. The V gene is TRBV31, the J gene TRBJ1-1, with 10 bases that match TRBD1. J was trimmed by 3 bases and V by 3 bases; bases with no gene match: 4. Germline lookup yields CDR1 GKSSPN and CDR2 SITVG. The CDR3 sequence is 14 residues long. The sequenced CDR3 bases are TGTGCCTGGAGCCTGGGACAGGGGTACACA. Translation: CAWSLGQGYT. The CDR3 reads in full as CAWSLGQGYTEVFF.

A note on this clone: Each gene name is a mouse one. The read terminates 3 residues before the CDR3 end, so the remaining end is supplied by the germline J gene. J is TRBJ1-6 and V is TRBV13-2; 8 bases align to TRBD1. TRBJ1-6 is assigned to the ORF class and has an uncertain function. CDR3 length: 16 amino acids. Trimming removed 0 bases from V and 8 bases from J; junction bases left unmatched: 7. The germline V gene has CDR1 NNHNN and CDR2 SYGAGS (reference sequence). CDR3 sequence: CASGDAPGGADSPLYF. The part of the CDR3 DNA that was read is TGTGCCAGCGGTGATGCCCCAGGGGGCGCGGATTCGCCC.

In regard to this clone: Gene names refer to mouse genes. Sequencing ends 4 residues short of the CDR3 end; the germline J gene provides the rest. This sequence joins TRBV29 and TRBJ2-7, with 8 bases identical to TRBD2. Germline V lookup: CDR1 MSHET, CDR2 SYDVDS. The CDR3 runs 13 residues. The CDR3 DNA, read in part, is TGTGCTAGCAGTGGGGGGGCGCGAGAT. Encoded protein: CASSGGARD. The whole CDR3 sequence is CASSGGARDEQYF.

This clone has more than one count but fewer than ten. Gene labels here are mouse ones. The read stops 3 residues short of the end of the CDR3; the missing end is completed from the germline J gene. The rearrangement links TRBV1 to TRBJ1-6, with D maybe TRBD1 (5 bases). TRBJ1-6 is flagged as an ORF with uncertain function. Germline values: CDR1 NSQYPW, CDR2 LRSPGD (reference sequence). V was pared by 8 bases and J by 2 bases, with 7 bases between. This CDR3 region has 13 residues. Here the CDR3 reads CTCRQTYNSPLYF. The CDR3 bases that were read are TGCACCTGCCGACAGACCTATAATTCGCCC.

In regard to this clone: Gene names follow the mouse nomenclature. The missing CDR3 end, 4 residues past where the read stops, is filled in from the germline J gene. The same CDR3 also results from other DNA sequences found in this sample. The V and J genes are TRBV19 and TRBJ2-3; possible D gene TRBD2, 5 bases. CDR1 FNHDT and CDR2 SITEND come from the germline V gene (reference sequence). This CDR3 is built from 15 residues. Trimming pared 2 bases from V and 0 bases from J, leaving 10 bases between. CDR3: CASSIGWASAETLYF. The CDR3 DNA, read in part, is TGTGCCAGCAGTATCGGCTGGGCTAGTGCAGAA.

In its sample, this clone was seen a few times. The germline and genes are mouse ones. The CDR3 goes on 4 residues after the read ends, and that part is filled in from the germline J gene. Other DNA sequences within the sample encode an identical CDR3. The chain uses TRBV1 and TRBJ2-1; a weak D match, TRBD2 (6 bases). In germline, CDR1 is NSQYPW, CDR2 LRSPGD (reference sequence). The CDR3 extends over 14 amino acids. CDR3 region: CTCSADWGGAEQFF. The CDR3 DNA, read in part, is TGCACCTGCAGTGCAGACTGGGGAGGGGCT. The full variable domain, in which reference TRBV1 and TRBJ2-1 provide the parts outside the CDR3, is VTLLEQNPRWRLVPRGQAVNLRCILKNSQYPWMSWYQQDLQKQLQWLFTLRSPGDKEVKSLPGADYLATRVTDTELRLQVANMSQGRTLYCTCSADWGGAEQFFGPGTRLTVL.

On this clone itself: The gene names here belong to mouse. The CDR3 end falls 4 residues outside the read, so it is completed with the germline J gene. The chain couples TRBV12-1 to TRBJ2-7, with TRBD2 matching 9 bases. Looked up from germline, CDR1 is SGHSN and CDR2 is HYEKVE. The CDR3 covers 15 residues. The part of the CDR3 DNA that was read is TGTGCCAGCTCCCCGGATGGGGGGGCTCCATAT. This codes for CASSPDGGAPY. The whole CDR3 reads CASSPDGGAPYEQYF.

This clone was seen repeatedly, ten times or more. Germline and genes: mouse. The read terminates 4 residues ahead of where the CDR3 ends, so the germline J gene completes it. V and J are TRBV13-1 and TRBJ2-4; 10 bases fit TRBD2. V was clipped by 0 bases and J by 2 bases; unmatched bases: 3. The CDR3 is 16 residues long. Germline V CDR1 and CDR2: NSHNY, SYGAGN. The CDR3 spells CASSDAWGGAQNTLYF. The covered CDR3 bases are TGTGCCAGCAGTGATGCCTGGGGGGGCGCTCAAAAC.

Concerning this clone: A much larger clone lies one base from this, so it may be a read error. Genes and germline come from the mouse. CDR3 sequence reads: CASSWGVQDTQYF. Incomplete CDR3 DNA: TGTGCCAGCAGCTGGGGGGTCCAAGAC. The chain uses TRBV13-3 and TRBJ2-5; 8 bases match TRBD2. The read falls 4 residues short of the CDR3 end, and the missing part is taken from the germline J gene. CDR1 and CDR2 from the germline V gene are NNHDY and SYVADS. J lost 2 bases, V lost 5 bases, and 1 base had no gene match. The CDR3 covers 13 residues.

This clone was picked up a small number of times. The gene names given are mouse names. The CDR3 end falls 4 residues outside the read, so it is completed with the germline J gene. The rearrangement links TRBV5 to TRBJ1-1; D is uncertain. With 0 bases removed from V and 4 bases from J, the gap between germline ends came to 3 bases. This CDR3 spans 12 amino acids. Germline V CDR1 and CDR2: LGHNA, YNLKQL (reference sequence). This CDR3 reads CASSQDSTEVFF. The CDR3 DNA, read in part, is TGTGCCAGCAGCCAAGACAGCACA.

In this sample, this clone turned up a few times. Gene labels here are mouse ones. The read falls 4 residues short of the CDR3 end, and the missing part is taken from the germline J gene. This chain connects TRBV5 to TRBJ1-2; 11 bases agree with TRBD1. CDR3 length: 15 amino acids. Germline V gives CDR1 LGHNA, CDR2 YNLKQL (reference sequence). V lost 4 bases and J lost 2; bases outside the gene matches: 3. The CDR3: CASSRGTGGNSDYTF. The CDR3 bases that were read are TGTGCCAGCAGCCGAGGGACAGGGGGGAACTCC.

Details on this clone: The genes and germline here are from mouse. The sequence runs out 4 residues before the end of the CDR3; the remainder is reconstructed from the germline J gene. Other DNA sequences in this sample translate to the same CDR3. The chain is built from TRBV13-3 and TRBJ2-3; 8 bases match TRBD2. V was pared by 1 base and J by 2 bases, with 3 bases of the junction left unmatched. The CDR3 totals 15 residues. Germline lookup yields CDR1 NNHDY and CDR2 SYVADS. The sequenced CDR3 bases are TGTGCCAGCAGTGATTGGGGGGGTGATGCAGAA. As protein: CASSDWGGDAE. In full, the CDR3 reads CASSDWGGDAETLYF.

In this sample, this clone turned up a few times. Any gene name here is a mouse gene name. CDR3 DNA, as far as it was read: TGTGCCAGCAGTGATGGATGGGACAGCCCAGAA. This encodes CASSDGWDSPE. The complete CDR3 reads CASSDGWDSPETLYF. The chain employs TRBV13-1 and TRBJ2-3; 7 bases fit TRBD1. The read gets to within 4 residues of the CDR3 end, and the germline J gene fills in the rest. The CDR3 is 15 amino acids. Germline lookup yields CDR1 NSHNY and CDR2 SYGAGN. V shed 0 bases and J 4 bases; nucleotides not matched to a gene: 5.